This TCR beta chain originates from a study of cytomegalovirus exposure and HLA in healthy donors. In the study overall: In terms of ancestry, the Caucasian-associated cluster contained 75% to 90% of the approximately 420 genotyped donors.

CDR1 and CDR2 from the germline V gene are PRHDT and FYEKMQ (reference sequence). With 5 bases clipped from V and 5 bases from J, the junction kept 8 bases outside the gene matches. The length of the CDR3 is 17 residues. The PCR made use of 60 Vbeta and 13 Jbeta primers. TCRdb's copy holds only in-frame clones and misses some; the assay was immunoSEQ multiplex PCR. The table shows 35,000 to 45,000 clones, with under 60% occurring only once. The material sequenced was PBMCs. The sequence was obtained from a man between 60 and 75 years old in good health and CMV-seronegative. The rearrangement uses TRBV13 and TRBJ2-1, with 14 bases fitting TRBD2. In DNA form, the CDR3 reads TGTGCCAGCAGCCCTCGACTAGCGGGAGGGCCCCACAATGAGCAGTTCTTC. It codes for CASSPRLAGGPHNEQFF.